Shown below are 8 T cell receptor beta chains from a single sample sequenced in a study of T cells in Graves' hyperthyroidism and ophthalmopathy. Using RNA transcripts as the source, TCR beta CDR3 regions were amplified. First-round RT-PCR with HTBI primers amplified the TCR CDR3 region. MiXCR was run by TCRdb on the multiplex PCR reads, yielding one entry per CDR3 protein. The sample consists of under 130,000 distinct CDR3 sequences, 47% of them appearing once. The sequenced sample consisted of blood. These receptors all stem from a man between 40 and 49 years old with Graves' hyperthyroidism.

DNA for the CDR3: TGTGCCAGCAGCCTACACCAGGGGGGCGGTTACACCTTC. The encoded protein is CASSLHQGGGYTF. The chain combines TRBV7-2 with TRBJ1-2; 7 bases agree with TRBD1. Per germline, CDR1 SGHTA and CDR2 FQGNSA. This CDR3 region has 13 residues. Trimming cost V 5 bases and J 11 bases; bases outside gene matches: 11.

This clonotype was found many times. The rearrangement joins TRBV5-6 to TRBJ2-1; D ambiguous. The length of the CDR3 is 12 residues. Trimming shortened V by 4 bases and J by 6 bases, and 8 bases separated the two germline ends. The germline gives CDR1 SGHDT, CDR2 YYEEEE. The DNA for the CDR3 is TGTGCCAGCAGCCCATCAACCAATGAGCAGTTCTTC. This translates into CASSPSTNEQFF.

This clonotype was recorded at least ten times. The chain joins TRBV25-1 to TRBJ1-1, with D unclear. The CDR3 is 13 residues long. Trimming shortened V by 4 bases and J by 6 bases, and 12 bases separated the two germline ends. Germline V CDR1 and CDR2: MGHDK, SYGVNS. CDR3 residues: CASSGRELSEAFF. The DNA for the CDR3 is TGTGCCAGCAGTGGGAGAGAGTTATCTGAAGCTTTCTTT.

This chain uses TRBV19 with TRBJ2-1, with 10 nucleotides matching TRBD2. V was clipped by 3 bases and J by 9 bases; unmatched bases: 11. Looked up from germline, CDR1 is LNHDA and CDR2 is SQIVND (reference sequence). CDR3 length equals 16 residues. The CDR3 nucleotides read TGTGCCAGTAGTATCAGCCTTCCTAGCGGGAGAGGTGAGCAGTTCTTC. It translates to CASSISLPSGRGEQFF.

This clonotype was picked up many times. V gene TRBV10-1 combines with J gene TRBJ2-1, with TRBD1 as a possible D gene (5 bases). The length of the CDR3 is 15 residues. The V gene lost 0 bases and the J gene lost 3 bases, with 9 bases spanning the gap. Germline lookup yields CDR1 WNHNN and CDR2 SYGVQD (reference sequence). This CDR3 is CASSESTGFYNEQFF. The CDR3 region has the DNA TGCGCCAGCAGTGAGTCAACAGGATTCTACAATGAGCAGTTCTTC.

About this clonotype: One end of the junction is discordant with germline, which a read error may explain. This chain links TRBV12-3 or TRBV12-4 with TRBJ2-7; the match to TRBD2 covers 7 bases. This CDR3 is built from 15 residues. The CDR3 protein is CASSRGAGLSYGQYF. The CDR3 DNA reads TGTGCCAGCAGTAGAGGAGCGGGGCTTTCCTACGGGCAGTACTTC.

This clonotype was observed a single time. The chain carries TRBV10-1 and TRBJ2-2; tentative D call: TRBD2 (6 bases). Germline V lookup: CDR1 WNHNN, CDR2 SYGVQD (reference sequence). This CDR3 contains 15 residues. V dropped 4 bases and J dropped 3 bases, with 12 bases sitting between them. CDR3 coding DNA: TGCGCCAGCAGTGCTAGCGCGGGTTACACCGGGGAGCTGTTTTTT. This encodes CASSASAGYTGELFF.

The chain carries TRBV5-5 and TRBJ1-2; 11 nucleotides agree with TRBD1. The CDR3 totals 16 residues. After removal of 0 bases from V and 2 bases from J, the junction contained 3 bases not matched to a gene. Germline V gene data show CDR1 as SGHKS and CDR2 as YYEKEE (reference sequence). CDR3 DNA: TGTGCCAGCAGCTTGGGCGGGACAGGGGGGAACTATGGCTACACCTTC. Residues: CASSLGGTGGNYGYTF.